What follows describes a single T cell receptor beta chain. This specimen belongs to a study of CD4 T cells in relation to SARS-CoV-2 and coronaviruses. Trimming took 3 bases from V and 5 from J, leaving 17 bases between them. Germline assignment: CDR1 MNHGY and CDR2 SVAAGI. CDR3 size: 16 residues. The repertoire was sequenced with immunoSEQ multiplex PCR; TCRdb's copy has only in-frame clones and lacks some. The table has approximately 50,000 clones, about 90% seen once; the top ten hold under 0.4%. Sequenced sample: naive CD4+ T cells from PBMCs. The subset denotes: naive CD4+ T cells isolated by negative enrichment. This clonotype was obtained from an adult with COVID-19. The chain is built from TRBV6-9 and TRBJ2-1, with a weak D call TRBD2 (6 bases). The CDR3 sequence is CASSYPLEGVDNEQFF. CDR3 nucleotides: TGTGCCAGCAGTTACCCTCTGGAGGGCGTGGACAATGAGCAGTTCTTC.